This T cell receptor (beta chain) was obtained from a study of patients and donors after allogeneic stem cell transplantation. TCRdb called the RT-PCR reads again in MiXCR, with one record for every CDR3 protein. The sample shows roughly 190,000 distinct CDR3 sequences, roughly 40% of them seen only once. This receptor was taken from a human donor who was either an allogeneic HSCT recipient or a stem cell or donor lymphocyte infusion donor (not recorded which). It is not recorded whose cells these are; they may come from a transplant donor. The specimen was blood, either unsorted or a sorted T cell fraction (not recorded which).

The DNA for the CDR3 is TGTGCCAGCAGTGAAGCCTATGAGCAGTTCTTC. This encodes CASSEAYEQFF. J is TRBJ2-1 and V is TRBV2, with D uncertain. In germline, CDR1 is SNHLY, CDR2 FYNNEI. The CDR3 sequence is 11 residues long. The V end lost 0 bases, the J end lost 8 bases, and 2 bases lay between the germline ends.